The rows below give T cell receptor beta chains drawn from one sample of a study of CD8 T cells in Susac syndrome. TCRdb called the immunoSEQ multiplex PCR reads again in MiXCR, with one record for every CDR3 protein. The sample has some 50,000 distinct CDR3 sequences, over 90% seen once. The sequenced sample was CD8+ T cells from PBMCs. The receptors come from a human donor with Susac syndrome. Both conserved end residues are trimmed from each CDR3.

TRBJ1-6,TRBV18,ASSTGPRNNSPLH
TRBJ2-6,TRBV9,ASRTGTAYSGANVLT
TRBJ2-7,TRBV5-6,ASSLGERGYGEQY
TRBJ2-5,TRBV10-2,ASSATHVWETQY
TRBJ2-5,TRBV5-1,ASRGQREETQY
TRBJ1-5,TRBV12-3/TRBV12-4,ASSPINQPQH
TRBJ2-5,TRBV7-6,ASSFPGVQETQY
TRBJ1-6,TRBV5-6,ASSVGTGDSPLH
TRBJ2-5,TRBV9,ASSAWGGSETQY
TRBJ1-2,TRBV5-6,ASSLGQGVYGYT
TRBJ2-7,TRBV7-9,ASSLEAAYYEQY
TRBJ2-7,TRBV13,ASSHGVTRDYEQY
TRBJ2-3,TRBV13,ASKGWLAGPGSTDTQY
TRBJ1-2,TRBV27,ASGQGWGYT
TRBJ2-5,TRBV3-1,ASSQGAGGTGETQY
TRBJ2-1,TRBV12-3/TRBV12-4,ASSFGRGVYNEQF
TRBJ1-6,TRBV12-3/TRBV12-4,ASSLGRNNSPLH
TRBJ1-4,TRBV6-5,ASSYGTGSNEKLF
TRBJ2-3,TRBV7-8,ASSFRGGASTDTQY
TRBJ1-2,TRBV5-8,ATKSLDDTGGHGYT
TRBJ2-5,TRBV7-9,ASRPGLQETQY
TRBJ2-2,TRBV4-3,ASSHGRQNTGELF
TRBJ2-5,TRBV5-6,ASSGRLAGGRETQY
TRBJ2-3,TRBV7-7,ASSLVPSGRTGTQY
TRBJ1-1,TRBV4-1,ASSQVPGPKGV
TRBJ1-1,TRBV4-1,ASSQDIPGAMNTEAF
TRBJ2-5,TRBV12-3/TRBV12-4,ASSFSPRMGIRQY
TRBJ2-3,TRBV30,AWSLGLATDTQY
TRBJ1-3,TRBV2,ASGPDRDSRNTIY
TRBJ1-5,TRBV4-2,ASSQVAGEYSNQPQH
TRBJ1-6,TRBV28,ASSRDRGGPHSPLH
TRBJ1-1,TRBV7-3,ASSQGRLNTEAF
TRBJ2-5,TRBV20-1,SAGQGAGETQY
TRBJ1-5,TRBV4-3,ASSQELEQGNQPQH
TRBJ2-5,TRBV7-9,ASSPRGGETQY
TRBJ2-7,TRBV27,ASSYTRGSSYEQY
TRBJ2-2,TRBV5-6,ASSPPYTGELF
TRBJ1-1,TRBV7-2,ASSTSRDTEAF